The 31 T cell receptor beta chains below were found in one sample sequenced in a study of blood T cell repertoires in COVID-19. This table comes from immunoSEQ multiplex PCR, and its TCRdb copy is limited to in-frame clones, with some not included. This table holds 35,000 to 40,000 clones, roughly nine tenths found once. Sample: peripheral blood. All receptors derive from a man in his 60s with COVID-19, enrolled during active disease.

The chain has TRBV6-6 and TRBJ2-1; 9 nucleotides agree with TRBD2. The CDR3 loop spans 17 amino acids. V trimming: 5 bases; J trimming: 6 bases; junction bases outside the gene matches: 14. Germline V gives CDR1 MNHNY, CDR2 SVGAGI (reference sequence). The CDR3 loop is CASSPSRLREGLNEQFF. The CDR3 region has the DNA TGTGCCAGCAGTCCCTCCCGGCTGCGGGAGGGCCTCAATGAGCAGTTCTTC.

The chain joins TRBV7-9 to TRBJ1-4; D is uncertain. Germline V gene sequence: CDR1 SEHNR, CDR2 FQNEAQ (reference sequence). V was cut by 3 bases and J by 6 bases, with 11 bases left in between. There are 14 residues in the CDR3. In DNA, the CDR3 is TGTGCCAGCAGCTTTTCGGGTAGCCATGAAAAACTGTTTTTT. This sequence encodes CASSFSGSHEKLFF.

The rearrangement links TRBV6-6 to TRBJ1-2, with D possibly matching TRBD1 (6 bases). V lost 7 bases to trimming and J lost 5 bases, with 14 bases between them. CDR1 is MNHNY and CDR2 is SVGAGI in the germline V gene (reference sequence). The CDR3 contains 13 residues. The CDR3 sequence is CASTPTGFYGYTF. The CDR3 bases are TGTGCCAGCACTCCGACAGGTTTTTATGGCTACACCTTC.

This clone was seen once. For the CDR3, the DNA is TGTGCCAGCAGCCGCTTAGGGACTAGCAGCAACAATGAGCAGTTCTTC. This sequence encodes CASSRLGTSSNNEQFF. The chain recombines TRBV7-9 with TRBJ2-1, with 9 nucleotides matching TRBD2. CDR1 and CDR2 (germline): SEHNR, FQNEAQ (reference sequence). Trimming at V came to 5 bases and at J to 5 bases, leaving 10 bases not matched to a gene. The CDR3 consists of 16 residues. Complete variable domain (other parts from reference TRBV7-9 and TRBJ2-1): DTGVSQNPRHKITKRGQNVTFRCDPISEHNRLYWYRQTLGQGPEFLTYFQNEAQLEKSRLLSDRFSAERPKGSFSTLEIQRTEQGDSAMYLCASSRLGTSSNNEQFFGPGTRLTVL.

The sample holds one count of this clone. Written as DNA, the CDR3 is TGCGCCAGCAGCCTAAGCCCGTCCGGGACAGGGGGTTTTCGGGAGCAGTTCTTC. This translates into CASSLSPSGTGGFREQFF. The rearrangement uses TRBV4-1 and TRBJ2-1; TRBD1 aligns across 11 bases. Germline trimming cut 4 bases from V and 10 bases from J; bases unmatched to any gene: 18. CDR3 length: 18 amino acids. Germline V CDR1 and CDR2: MGHRA, YSYEKL.

The V and J genes are TRBV19 and TRBJ2-2; 13 bases align to TRBD2. V shed 5 bases and J 6 bases; nucleotides not matched to a gene: 6. The CDR3 spans 16 residues. Looked up from germline, CDR1 is LNHDA and CDR2 is SQIVND (reference sequence). The CDR3 loop reads CASSPRTSGSSGELFF. CDR3 bases: TGTGCCAGTAGTCCACGGACTAGCGGGAGTTCCGGGGAGCTGTTTTTT.

J is TRBJ1-5 and V is TRBV28, with 7 bases aligning to TRBD1. CDR1 is MDHEN, CDR2 SYDVKM, per germline. The CDR3 is made up of 12 amino acids. V was pared by 10 bases and J by 2 bases, with 2 bases of the junction left unmatched. The CDR3 nucleotides read TGTGCCACAGACAGGGGCAATCAGCCCCAGCATTTT. Protein sequence: CATDRGNQPQHF. The variable domain in full, completed from reference TRBV28 and TRBJ1-5, reads DVKVTQSSRYLVKRTGEKVFLECVQDMDHENMFWYRQDPGLGLRLIYFSYDVKMKEKGDIPEGYSVSREKKERFSLILESASTNQTSMYLCATDRGNQPQHFGDGTRLSIL.

V usage is TRBV28 and J usage is TRBJ1-1, with a tentative D call TRBD1 (6 bases). The CDR3 consists of 13 residues. Per germline, CDR1 MDHEN and CDR2 SYDVKM. V lost 4 bases to trimming and J lost 4 bases, with 10 bases between them. CDR3 region: CASSSEGVTEAFF. CDR3 nucleotide sequence: TGTGCCAGCAGTTCCGAGGGGGTCACTGAAGCTTTCTTT.

The rearrangement joins TRBV5-1 to TRBJ2-1, with TRBD2 matching 7 bases. Germline V CDR1 and CDR2: SGHRS, YFSETQ. The CDR3 is made up of 15 amino acids. V was clipped by 2 bases and J by 3 bases; unmatched bases: 5. The CDR3 region is CASSFGASGYNEQFF. The CDR3 coding sequence is TGCGCCAGCAGCTTCGGGGCTAGCGGCTACAATGAGCAGTTCTTC.

J is TRBJ2-3 and V is TRBV18; 8 nucleotides agree with TRBD2. The length of the CDR3 is 19 residues. CDR1 and CDR2 (germline): KGHSH, LQKENI. Trimming removed 3 bases from V and 0 bases from J; junction bases left unmatched: 14. The CDR3 region has the DNA TGTGCCAGCTCACCTAGTTCGATGGGGACTAGTGAGAGCACAGATACGCAGTATTTT. Protein sequence: CASSPSSMGTSESTDTQYF.

This clone was observed once. The chain is built from TRBV15 and TRBJ2-5; the match to TRBD1 covers 12 bases. The length of the CDR3 is 16 residues. The junction had 11 bases not matched to a gene; V was cut back by 5 bases and J by 7 bases. Germline V gives CDR1 LNHNV, CDR2 YYDKDF (reference sequence). CDR3 sequence: CATSARDRGHNGTQYF. Here the CDR3 DNA reads TGTGCCACCAGCGCCCGGGACAGGGGGCATAACGGGACCCAGTACTTC.

The chain has TRBV30 and TRBJ1-5; D ambiguous. V gave up 3 bases and J gave up 3 bases, with 9 bases separating them. The CDR3 is 13 residues long. Germline V gene sequence: CDR1 GTSNPN, CDR2 SVGIG (reference sequence). The CDR3 sequence is CAWSRDANQPQHF. The CDR3 bases are TGTGCCTGGAGCCGGGATGCCAATCAGCCCCAGCATTTT.

This chain links TRBV5-1 with TRBJ2-1; TRBD2 agrees at 11 bases. The CDR3 loop spans 16 amino acids. Trimming cost V 2 bases and J 3 bases; bases outside gene matches: 4. The germline gives CDR1 SGHRS, CDR2 YFSETQ. The DNA of the CDR3 is TGCGCCAGCAGCTTTCTAGCGGGAGGTAGCTACAATGAGCAGTTCTTC. Amino acids: CASSFLAGGSYNEQFF.

By its share, this clone is medium-sized. The chain employs TRBV19 and TRBJ2-5; 11 bases are shared with TRBD2. Germline CDR1 is LNHDA and CDR2 is SQIVND (reference sequence). The CDR3 covers 17 residues. Trimming removed 1 base from V and 1 base from J; junction bases left unmatched: 5. This chain's CDR3 is CASSIGLAGLTQETQYF. DNA of the CDR3: TGTGCCAGTAGTATAGGACTAGCGGGACTTACCCAAGAGACCCAGTACTTC.

The chain joins TRBV5-1 to TRBJ2-1, with TRBD2 matching 9 bases. CDR3 length: 16 amino acids. V shed 0 bases, J shed 8 bases, and the junction held 9 bases outside the gene matches. Germline loops: CDR1 SGHRS, CDR2 YFSETQ. The CDR3 here is CASSLEGASGIDEQFF. The CDR3 nucleotides read TGCGCCAGCAGCTTGGAGGGTGCTAGCGGGATCGATGAGCAGTTCTTC. The entire variable domain, with the rest obtained from reference TRBV5-1 and TRBJ2-1, is as follows: KAGVTQTPRYLIKTRGQQVTLSCSPISGHRSVSWYQQTPGQGLQFLFEYFSETQRNKGNFPGRFSGRQFSNSRSEMNVSTLELGDSALYLCASSLEGASGIDEQFFGPGTRLTVL.

This rearrangement joins TRBV27 to TRBJ1-1; 9 bases agree with TRBD1. The J segment lost 1 base and the V segment lost 6 bases, leaving 6 bases of the junction unmatched. The CDR3 length is 15 residues. Looked up from germline, CDR1 is MNHEY and CDR2 is SMNVEV (reference sequence). The CDR3 protein is CASSWGQGKNTEAFF. The CDR3 region has the DNA TGTGCCAGCAGCTGGGGACAGGGAAAGAACACTGAAGCTTTCTTT.

This rearrangement joins TRBV10-3 to TRBJ2-1; 7 bases are a match to TRBD1. Germline trimming cut 4 bases from V and 4 bases from J; bases unmatched to any gene: 4. CDR1 and CDR2 (germline): ENHRY, SYGVKD. CDR3 size: 14 residues. This chain's CDR3 is CAISGSTGYNEQFF. The CDR3, as DNA: TGTGCCATCAGTGGGTCGACAGGGTACAATGAGCAGTTCTTC.

The rearrangement joins TRBV23-1 to TRBJ2-7; 9 bases fit TRBD2. TRBV23-1 is designated an ORF whose function remains uncertain. This CDR3 region has 18 residues. V dropped 3 bases and J dropped 0; count of bases not matched to a gene: 12. The CDR3 sequence: CASSQGAGGPHFSYEQYF. The CDR3 DNA is TGCGCCAGCAGTCAGGGGGCGGGAGGGCCCCATTTCTCCTACGAGCAGTACTTC.

This CDR3 reads CASSVDGTKNYEQYF. CDR3 sequence (DNA): TGTGCCAGCAGCGTAGACGGGACTAAAAACTACGAGCAGTACTTC. The rearrangement uses TRBV9 and TRBJ2-7, with 7 bases identical to TRBD2. CDR1 and CDR2 from the germline V gene are SGDLS and YYNGEE. V lost 0 bases and J lost 3; bases outside the gene matches: 6. The length of the CDR3 is 15 residues.

The chain is built from TRBV9 and TRBJ2-1, with 7 bases aligning to TRBD2. This CDR3 has 15 residues. V gave up 0 bases and J gave up 3 bases; unmatched junction bases: 3. CDR1 is SGDLS and CDR2 is YYNGEE in the germline V gene. CDR3 DNA sequence: TGTGCCAGCAGCGTAGAGGCGGGAGTCTACAATGAGCAGTTCTTC. Its protein is CASSVEAGVYNEQFF.

This sequence joins TRBV27 and TRBJ1-5; 10 bases match TRBD1. V was clipped by 7 bases and J by 4 bases; unmatched bases: 7. CDR1 and CDR2 (germline): MNHEY, SMNVEV (reference sequence). This CDR3 is built from 15 residues. CDR3: CASKGRGQGNQPQHF. The CDR3 DNA reads as TGTGCCAGCAAAGGGAGGGGACAGGGGAATCAGCCCCAGCATTTT.

This chain uses TRBV4-2 with TRBJ2-7, with TRBD2 matching 8 bases. The germline V gene has CDR1 LGHNA and CDR2 YNFKEQ. The ends lost 2 bases at V and 4 bases at J; junction bases unmatched: 10. CDR3 length: 16 amino acids. CDR3 nucleotides: TGTGCCAGCAGCCAACTCGGGGGGGGACGACAGTACGAGCAGTACTTC. Protein sequence: CASSQLGGGRQYEQYF.

This chain connects TRBV16 to TRBJ1-1; possible D gene TRBD1, 5 bases. Germline CDR1 KGHSY, CDR2 FQNENV. The CDR3 loop spans 13 amino acids. V lost 3 bases and J 0 bases, leaving 5 bases between the germline ends. The CDR3 loop reads CASSQTVNTEAFF. DNA of the CDR3: TGTGCCAGCAGCCAGACAGTGAACACTGAAGCTTTCTTT.

V usage is TRBV18 and J usage is TRBJ2-1, with a possible D match to TRBD2 (6 bases). The CDR3 contains 14 residues. V was clipped by 10 bases and J by 8 bases, with 21 bases between them. Germline assignment: CDR1 KGHSH and CDR2 LQKENI. In DNA form, the CDR3 reads TGTGCCACCCAAAGGGGCGGCGGGGAGGATGAGCAGTTCTTC. It translates to CATQRGGGEDEQFF.

The rearrangement uses TRBV5-4 and TRBJ2-1; 8 bases are shared with TRBD2. This CDR3 contains 17 residues. V was clipped by 0 bases and J by 6 bases; unmatched bases: 11. Germline loops: CDR1 SGHNT, CDR2 YYREEE (reference sequence). The CDR3 loop reads CASSLARGGRPSNEQFF. Here the CDR3 DNA reads TGTGCCAGCAGCTTGGCCCGGGGCGGGAGGCCATCCAATGAGCAGTTCTTC.

The chain recombines TRBV7-6 with TRBJ1-2; TRBD1 is a possible D gene (6 bases). CDR3 length: 15 amino acids. V was pared by 5 bases and J by 6 bases, with 19 bases between. CDR1 SGHVS and CDR2 FNYEAQ come from the germline V gene. CDR3 bases: TGTGCCAGCAGCCTATCCCAAGGGGGGGACAATGGCTACACCTTC. Amino acid sequence: CASSLSQGGDNGYTF.

J is TRBJ2-2 and V is TRBV19; no firm D call. V shed 6 bases and J shed 1 base, with 15 bases lying between them. This CDR3 has 16 amino acids. CDR1 and CDR2 from the germline V gene are LNHDA and SQIVND (reference sequence). DNA of the CDR3: TGTGCCAGTAGCGCATACCCCTCAGAGAACACCGGGGAGCTGTTTTTT. Protein: CASSAYPSENTGELFF.

The rearrangement links TRBV18 to TRBJ1-1; 7 nucleotides match TRBD1. V was pared by 4 bases and J by 3 bases, with 2 bases of the junction left unmatched. The CDR3 covers 13 residues. Germline values: CDR1 KGHSH, CDR2 LQKENI. This CDR3 reads CASSQGADTEAFF. The CDR3 DNA is TGTGCCAGCTCACAGGGGGCCGACACTGAAGCTTTCTTT. The full variable domain, in which reference TRBV18 and TRBJ1-1 provide the parts outside the CDR3, is NAGVMQNPRHLVRRRGQEARLRCSPMKGHSHVYWYRQLPEEGLKFMVYLQKENIIDESGMPKERFSAEFPKEGPSILRIQQVVRGDSAAYFCASSQGADTEAFFGQGTRLTVV.

The rearrangement uses TRBV18 and TRBJ1-1; D unclear. This CDR3 has 13 residues. V gave up 5 bases and J gave up 6 bases, with 13 bases separating them. Per germline, CDR1 KGHSH and CDR2 LQKENI. In DNA, the CDR3 is TGTGCCAGCTCAATATCGAAACCGGCTGAAGCTTTCTTT. It encodes CASSISKPAEAFF.

This chain connects TRBV19 to TRBJ2-2; 8 bases align to TRBD1. The CDR3 loop spans 16 amino acids. The germline V gene has CDR1 LNHDA and CDR2 SQIVND (reference sequence). Trimming cost V 3 bases and J 1 base; bases outside gene matches: 4. CDR3 in amino acids: CASSIVGTGNTGELFF. CDR3 in DNA: TGTGCCAGTAGTATTGTTGGGACAGGGAACACCGGGGAGCTGTTTTTT.

The chain joins TRBV19 to TRBJ2-7, with D possibly being TRBD2 (6 bases). V dropped 5 bases and J dropped 2 bases, with 19 bases sitting between them. Germline CDR1 is LNHDA and CDR2 is SQIVND (reference sequence). CDR3 size: 16 residues. The CDR3, as DNA: TGTGCCAGTAGTCCGAGGGGTGGCGGGGAGGCCTACGAGCAGTACTTC. Translated, it gives CASSPRGGGEAYEQYF.